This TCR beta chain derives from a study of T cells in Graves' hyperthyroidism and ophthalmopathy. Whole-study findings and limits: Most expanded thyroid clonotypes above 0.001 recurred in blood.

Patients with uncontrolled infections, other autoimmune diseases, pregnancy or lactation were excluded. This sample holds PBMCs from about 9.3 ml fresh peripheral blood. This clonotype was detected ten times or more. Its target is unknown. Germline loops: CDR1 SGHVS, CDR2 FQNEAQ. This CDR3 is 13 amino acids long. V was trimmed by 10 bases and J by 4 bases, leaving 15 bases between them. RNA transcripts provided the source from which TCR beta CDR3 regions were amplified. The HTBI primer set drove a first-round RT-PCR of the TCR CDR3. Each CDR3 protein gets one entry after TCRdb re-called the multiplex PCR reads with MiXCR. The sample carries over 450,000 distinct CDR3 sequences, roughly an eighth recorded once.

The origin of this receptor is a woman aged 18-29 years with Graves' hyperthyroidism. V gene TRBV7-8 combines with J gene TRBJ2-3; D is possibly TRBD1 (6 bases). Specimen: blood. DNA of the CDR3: TGTGCCACCTTCTCGTCAGGGGCAGATACGCAGTATTTT. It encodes CATFSSGADTQYF.